This T cell receptor beta chain was observed in a study of OX40 agonist ivuxolimab in advanced cancers. Repertoires were generated with immunoSEQ multiplex PCR, while TCRdb's copy carries only in-frame clones and drops some. Of some 50,000 clones in the sample, 88% are singletons; the top ten hold roughly 3.2%. V lost 2 bases, J lost 1 base, and 17 bases lay in between. The germline CDR1 and CDR2 sequences are SNHLY and FYNNEI. This CDR3 has 17 residues. Autoimmune disease history or systemic immunosuppression led to patients being barred. The chain is built from TRBV2 and TRBJ1-2; D possibly corresponds to TRBD1 (5 bases). This TCR derives from an adult with an advanced solid tumor such as melanoma, head and neck, liver or kidney cancer. Sequencing was performed on CD4+ or CD8+ T cells sorted from blood, taken in a trial of the OX40 agonist ivuxolimab. CDR3 DNA sequence: TGTGCCAGCAGTGAATACGGGGTGAGGGGAAGTAACTATGGCTACACCTTC. Protein product: CASSEYGVRGSNYGYTF.